This T cell receptor (beta chain) derives from a study of human T cells and chemical hapten exposure. As for the study in general: Scalp application of diphenylcyclopropenone was performed weekly in patients across the entire roughly 23-week study. Findings and limits, study-wide: Donors had alopecia, so their immune response may differ from healthy people's.

Individual cDNA molecules (in the library) carried attached unique molecular identifiers. TCRdb analysed the RACE reads with MiXCR anew, one entry per CDR3 protein. The data contain tens of thousands of distinct CDR3 sequences, around 7% of them singletons. In the case of this clonotype: What it binds is unknown.

The CDR3 loop spans 12 amino acids. V was pared by 0 bases and J by 16 bases, with 13 bases between. Per germline, CDR1 MNHNS and CDR2 SASEGT. Time point meaning: pre-sensitization, week 0. Documented treatment: therapeutic diphenylcyclopropenone sensitization with weekly scalp DPC. This rearrangement joins TRBV6-1 to TRBJ2-1; no reliable D call. The sample was whole blood, taken in connection with sensitization to the hapten diphenylcyclopropenone (DPC). This receptor was obtained from a woman aged 25 to 39 with alopecia areata. Some clones in this sample may be carry-over from other donors' samples. The CDR3 region is CASSEARQAFFF. Here the CDR3 DNA reads TGTGCCAGCAGTGAAGCTCGCCAGGCCTTCTTCTTC.